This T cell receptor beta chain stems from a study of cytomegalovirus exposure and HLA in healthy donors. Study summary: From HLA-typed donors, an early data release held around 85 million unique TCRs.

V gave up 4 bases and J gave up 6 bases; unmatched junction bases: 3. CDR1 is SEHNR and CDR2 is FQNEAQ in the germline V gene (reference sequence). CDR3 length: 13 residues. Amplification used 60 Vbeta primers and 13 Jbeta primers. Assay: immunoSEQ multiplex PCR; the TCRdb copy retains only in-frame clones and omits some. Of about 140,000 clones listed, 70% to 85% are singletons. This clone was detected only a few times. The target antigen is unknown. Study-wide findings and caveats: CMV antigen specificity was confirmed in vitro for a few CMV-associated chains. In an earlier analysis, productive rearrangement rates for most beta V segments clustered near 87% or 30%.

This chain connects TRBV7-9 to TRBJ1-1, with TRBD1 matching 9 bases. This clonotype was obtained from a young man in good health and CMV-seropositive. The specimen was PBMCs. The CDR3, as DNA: TGTGCCAGCAGCTCCGGACAGGGGCCTGAAGCTTTCTTT. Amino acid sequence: CASSSGQGPEAFF.